The next 29 T cell receptor beta chains were all read from a single sample in a study of blood T cell repertoires in COVID-19. Sequencing used immunoSEQ multiplex PCR; TCRdb keeps in-frame clones, though not all of them. This sample has 120,000 or so clones, with about 86% found just once. The material sequenced was peripheral blood. All receptors come from a woman aged 50 to 60 with acute or convalescent COVID-19.

The V call is TRBV11-3, the J call TRBJ1-2; 7 bases map to TRBD1. Trimming removed 3 bases from V and 6 bases from J; junction bases left unmatched: 13. CDR3 length equals 16 residues. The germline CDR1 and CDR2 sequences are SGHNT and YENEEA. The CDR3, as DNA: TGTGCCAGCAGCTTTGGTCGTGAGACAGGGCAGAATGGCTACACCTTC. This codes for CASSFGRETGQNGYTF.

The V call is TRBV11-1, the J call TRBJ2-1; the match to TRBD1 covers 8 bases. The V gene's germline CDR1 is SGHAT and CDR2 FQDESV (reference sequence). This CDR3 spans 15 amino acids. Trimming took 7 bases from V and 2 from J; bases not matched to a gene: 7. In DNA, the CDR3 is TGTGCCAGCAACCCGACAGGGGTGGCCTACAATGAGCAGTTCTTC. Translating it yields CASNPTGVAYNEQFF.

This sequence joins TRBV2 and TRBJ1-1; D remains ambiguous. The CDR3 totals 13 residues. Germline V gene lookup returns CDR1 SNHLY and CDR2 FYNNEI. With 8 bases removed from V and 1 base from J, the gap between germline ends came to 11 bases. CDR3 residues: CASGITGNTEAFF. The DNA of the CDR3 is TGTGCCAGCGGTATAACGGGGAACACTGAAGCTTTCTTT.

The chain recombines TRBV5-1 with TRBJ1-1; tentative D call: TRBD1 (5 bases). This CDR3 has 13 residues. The V end was cut by 0 bases, the J end by 4 bases, with 7 bases between. The germline CDR1 and CDR2 sequences are SGHRS and YFSETQ. The CDR3 sequence: CASSLGGGTEAFF. The CDR3 nucleotides are TGCGCCAGCAGCTTGGGGGGCGGCACTGAAGCTTTCTTT.

This clone has just a few counts. This rearrangement joins TRBV27 to TRBJ1-5; D remains unclear. Germline V gene sequence: CDR1 MNHEY, CDR2 SMNVEV (reference sequence). Trimming pared 7 bases from V and 6 bases from J, leaving 16 bases between. The CDR3 has 14 residues. The CDR3 loop is CASTRVGGGQPQHF. CDR3 nucleotides: TGTGCCAGCACCCGGGTGGGAGGCGGTCAGCCCCAGCATTTT.

The rearrangement uses TRBV28 and TRBJ2-7, with TRBD1 identical over 9 bases. The CDR3 loop spans 15 amino acids. Germline CDR1 reads MDHEN; CDR2 reads SYDVKM. The J segment lost 4 bases and the V segment lost 6 bases, leaving 10 bases of the junction unmatched. CDR3 in amino acids: CASSRPLQGAYEQYF. CDR3 DNA sequence: TGTGCCAGCAGCCGCCCGTTACAGGGGGCATACGAGCAGTACTTC.

CDR3 sequence reads: CATSRDRGSPLHF. For the CDR3, the DNA is TGTGCCACCAGCAGAGATAGGGGATCACCCCTCCACTTT. V usage is TRBV15 and J usage is TRBJ1-6, with D perhaps matching TRBD1 (5 bases). This CDR3 region has 13 residues. Trimming left V 0 bases short and J 10 bases short, with 7 bases between. Looked up from germline, CDR1 is LNHNV and CDR2 is YYDKDF (reference sequence).

The chain links TRBV6-5 to TRBJ1-6; tentative D call: TRBD1 (6 bases). CDR1 is MNHEY, CDR2 SVGAGI, per germline. Trimming removed 2 bases from V and 9 bases from J, with 11 bases in between. This CDR3 contains 14 residues. CDR3 region: CASSYIGQTSPLHF. The CDR3 bases are TGTGCCAGCAGTTACATAGGACAGACTTCACCCCTCCACTTT.

V is TRBV28 and J is TRBJ1-4; maybe TRBD1 (6 bases). Germline lookup yields CDR1 MDHEN and CDR2 SYDVKM. The CDR3 contains 14 residues. Trimming took 3 bases from V and 7 from J, leaving 12 bases between them. CDR3: CASSLPTGSEKLFF. The CDR3 DNA is TGTGCCAGCAGTTTGCCGACAGGCAGTGAAAAACTGTTTTTT. Variable domain in full (rest from reference TRBV28 and TRBJ1-4): DVKVTQSSRYLVKRTGEKVFLECVQDMDHENMFWYRQDPGLGLRLIYFSYDVKMKEKGDIPEGYSVSREKKERFSLILESASTNQTSMYLCASSLPTGSEKLFFGSGTQLSVL.

The chain joins TRBV11-2 to TRBJ1-6, with D hard to call. V lost 7 bases to trimming and J lost 8 bases, with 24 bases between them. Looked up from germline, CDR1 is SGHAT and CDR2 is FQNNGV. The CDR3 length is 17 residues. CDR3 sequence reads: CASNFYPPMGVYSPLHF. The CDR3 bases are TGTGCCAGCAACTTCTACCCCCCGATGGGAGTTTATTCACCCCTCCACTTT.

This clone has only a few counts. The V and J genes are TRBV13 and TRBJ1-2; D perhaps matches TRBD1 (6 bases). The CDR3 contains 15 residues. Trimming took off 0 bases at V and 8 bases at J, with 16 bases between the two ends. Germline CDR1 is PRHDT and CDR2 is FYEKMQ (reference sequence). The CDR3 sequence: CASSLGQGGLDGYTF. The CDR3, as DNA: TGTGCCAGCAGCTTAGGACAGGGTGGTTTGGACGGCTACACCTTC.

The J gene is TRBJ2-4, the V gene TRBV29-1; no clear D. Germline CDR1 reads SQVTM; CDR2 reads ANQGSEA. Trimming left V 4 bases short and J 5 bases short, with 6 bases between. This CDR3 spans 11 amino acids. CDR3 coding DNA: TGCAGCGTTGTATGGCAAAACATTCAGTACTTC. Its protein product is CSVVWQNIQYF.

V gene TRBV28 combines with J gene TRBJ1-2; no reliable D call. The V end was cut by 6 bases, the J end by 4 bases, with 3 bases between. Per germline, CDR1 MDHEN and CDR2 SYDVKM. The CDR3 has 10 residues. CDR3 nucleotides: TGTGCCAGCAGGCGCTATGGCTACACCTTC. This codes for CASRRYGYTF.

This clone appeared once. Distinct nucleotide sequences in the sample also encode this CDR3. The J gene is TRBJ1-1, the V gene TRBV4-1; 9 nucleotides agree with TRBD1. The CDR3 runs 15 residues. Germline-derived CDR1 and CDR2 are MGHRA and YSYEKL. J was trimmed by 4 bases and V by 3 bases; bases with no gene match: 6. The CDR3 DNA reads as TGCGCCAGCAGCCATCCGGGACAGGGAGGCACTGAAGCTTTCTTT. Amino acid sequence: CASSHPGQGGTEAFF.

The chain employs TRBV2 and TRBJ2-7; 10 nucleotides align to TRBD2. The CDR3 is made up of 14 amino acids. V gave up 6 bases and J gave up 3 bases; unmatched junction bases: 5. Germline V gene data show CDR1 as SNHLY and CDR2 as FYNNEI. CDR3 in amino acids: CASRLAGDVYEQYF. The DNA for the CDR3 is TGTGCCAGCAGGCTAGCGGGGGACGTCTACGAGCAGTACTTC.

The chain joins TRBV11-1 to TRBJ1-2; 8 nucleotides line up with TRBD1. V was pared by 5 bases and J by 4 bases, with 9 bases of the junction left unmatched. The CDR3 runs to 15 residues. Germline V lookup: CDR1 SGHAT, CDR2 FQDESV (reference sequence). The DNA of the CDR3 is TGTGCCAGCAGCCCGAAGTGGGGGACAGGCTATGGCTACACCTTC. This sequence encodes CASSPKWGTGYGYTF.

The V gene is TRBV3-1 (or the pseudogene TRBV3-2), the J gene TRBJ2-2; D may be TRBD1 (5 bases). The CDR3 spans 15 residues. The V and J ends lost 2 bases and 2 bases respectively, with 9 bases between them. The germline V gene has CDR1 LGHDT and CDR2 YNNKEL (reference sequence). CDR3 coding DNA: TGTGCCAGCAGCCAACGACAGCTAAACACCGGGGAGCTGTTTTTT. Translating it yields CASSQRQLNTGELFF.

This sequence joins TRBV5-1 and TRBJ1-2; 7 positions agree with TRBD1. The CDR3 is 13 residues long. With 2 bases clipped from V and 6 bases from J, the junction kept 4 bases outside the gene matches. Germline lookup yields CDR1 SGHRS and CDR2 YFSETQ. The CDR3 DNA is TGCGCCAGCAGCTTCTCCGGGACAGATGGCTACACCTTC. It is translated as CASSFSGTDGYTF.

The chain combines TRBV5-1 with TRBJ2-3; maybe TRBD1 (5 bases). The V end was cut by 4 bases, the J end by 4 bases, with 13 bases between. The CDR3 is made up of 14 amino acids. Germline V lookup: CDR1 SGHRS, CDR2 YFSETQ. The CDR3 bases are TGCGCCAGCAGCAAGGGGTCCAGTGCAGATACGCAGTATTTT. Translating gives CASSKGSSADTQYF. The full variable domain, rest sourced from reference TRBV5-1 and TRBJ2-3, is KAGVTQTPRYLIKTRGQQVTLSCSPISGHRSVSWYQQTPGQGLQFLFEYFSETQRNKGNFPGRFSGRQFSNSRSEMNVSTLELGDSALYLCASSKGSSADTQYFGPGTRLTVL.

The chain has TRBV25-1 and TRBJ2-7; D gene uncertain. The V and J ends lost 2 bases and 6 bases respectively, with 11 bases between them. The CDR3 sequence is 13 residues long. Germline CDR1 reads MGHDK; CDR2 reads SYGVNS. CDR3: CASSEPLSSEQYF. The CDR3 DNA reads TGTGCCAGCAGTGAACCGCTCTCTAGCGAGCAGTACTTC.

The chain uses TRBV9 and TRBJ2-2; 9 positions agree with TRBD2. Germline-derived CDR1 and CDR2 are SGDLS and YYNGEE. CDR3 length: 15 amino acids. V was pared by 5 bases and J by 1 base, with 3 bases of the junction left unmatched. The DNA for the CDR3 is TGTGCCAGCAGGGGGACTAGCCTGAACACCGGGGAGCTGTTTTTT. It translates to CASRGTSLNTGELFF.

The J gene is TRBJ1-2, the V gene TRBV30; D is undetermined. The germline V gene has CDR1 GTSNPN and CDR2 SVGIG (reference sequence). Trimming removed 1 base at V and 2 bases at J, with 5 bases between. The CDR3 runs 12 residues. The CDR3 reads CAWSGQNYGYTF. The CDR3 DNA reads TGTGCCTGGAGTGGGCAAAACTATGGCTACACCTTC.

The chain has TRBV19 and TRBJ1-6; D possibly corresponds to TRBD1 (6 bases). Germline assignment: CDR1 LNHDA and CDR2 SQIVND (reference sequence). V shed 7 bases and J shed 10 bases, with 14 bases lying between them. The CDR3 is 13 residues long. CDR3 sequence: CASNWGPRSPLHF. The CDR3 DNA follows: TGTGCCAGTAATTGGGGGCCGAGGTCACCCCTCCACTTT. Full variable domain (rest looked up from reference TRBV19 and TRBJ1-6): DGGITQSPKYLFRKEGQNVTLSCEQNLNHDAMYWYRQDPGQGLRLIYYSQIVNDFQKGDIAEGYSVSREKKESFPLTVTSAQKNPTAFYLCASNWGPRSPLHFGNGTRLTVT.

This rearrangement joins TRBV14 to TRBJ2-1; TRBD2 matches at 10 bases. The CDR3 spans 15 residues. V lost 1 base, J lost 5 bases, and 2 bases stayed unmatched. In germline, CDR1 is SGHDN, CDR2 FVKESK. The DNA for the CDR3 is TGTGCCAGCAGCCAAGGACTAGCGGGTAACAATGAGCAGTTCTTC. Amino acids: CASSQGLAGNNEQFF. The full variable domain, completed using reference TRBV14 and TRBJ2-1, is EAGVTQFPSHSVIEKGQTVTLRCDPISGHDNLYWYRRVMGKEIKFLLHFVKESKQDESGMPNNRFLAERTGGTYSTLKVQPAELEDSGVYFCASSQGLAGNNEQFFGPGTRLTVL.

The V and J genes are TRBV28 and TRBJ2-2; 14 bases are a match to TRBD2. There are 15 residues in the CDR3. The germline gives CDR1 MDHEN, CDR2 SYDVKM. Unmatched junction bases numbered 4, after V lost 8 bases and J lost 5 bases. CDR3 nucleotide sequence: TGTGCCAGCGGGACTAGCGGGAGAGGAACCGGGGAGCTGTTTTTT. Its translation: CASGTSGRGTGELFF.

The V gene is TRBV7-2, the J gene TRBJ2-3; D unclear. The germline V gene has CDR1 SGHTA and CDR2 FQGNSA. CDR3 length: 15 amino acids. V was trimmed by 2 bases and J by 2 bases, leaving 11 bases between them. The CDR3: CASSLRGRLTDTQYF. CDR3 DNA: TGTGCCAGCAGCTTAAGAGGCCGTCTCACAGATACGCAGTATTTT. Using reference TRBV7-2 and TRBJ2-3 for the parts outside the CDR3, the full variable domain is GAGVSQSPSNKVTEKGKDVELRCDPISGHTALYWYRQSLGQGLEFLIYFQGNSAPDKSGLPSDRFSAERTGGSVSTLTIQRTQQEDSAVYLCASSLRGRLTDTQYFGPGTRLTVL.

The V call is TRBV9, the J call TRBJ1-1; D is ambiguous. Germline CDR1 SGDLS, CDR2 YYNGEE. The CDR3 has 13 amino acids. Trimming took off 0 bases at V and 3 bases at J, with 6 bases between the two ends. As DNA, the CDR3 is TGTGCCAGCAGCGTAGGAGGGTACACTGAAGCTTTCTTT. Amino acid sequence: CASSVGGYTEAFF. Using reference TRBV9 and TRBJ1-1 for the parts outside the CDR3, the full variable domain is DSGVTQTPKHLITATGQRVTLRCSPRSGDLSVYWYQQSLDQGLQFLIQYYNGEERAKGNILERFSAQQFPDLHSELNLSSLELGDSALYFCASSVGGYTEAFFGQGTRLTVV.

V gene TRBV18 combines with J gene TRBJ1-2; possible D gene TRBD1, 6 bases. The CDR3 runs 14 residues. CDR1 is KGHSH and CDR2 is LQKENI in the germline V gene. Trimming cost V 3 bases and J 8 bases, with 16 bases left between them. CDR3 amino acids: CASSPRQDSGGYTF. The DNA of the CDR3 is TGTGCCAGCTCACCTCGACAGGATAGTGGGGGCTACACCTTC.

The rearrangement uses TRBV12-5 and TRBJ2-7; D is unresolved. Germline CDR1 LGHNT, CDR2 FRNRAP. This CDR3 contains 15 residues. Trimming removed 7 bases at V and 3 bases at J, with 19 bases between. Written as DNA, the CDR3 is TGTGCTAGTGCCCCGACACCCCCCGGTGGCTACGAGCAGTACTTC. As protein: CASAPTPPGGYEQYF.